Each of the 18 T cell receptor beta chains below was sequenced from the same sample in a study of T cell repertoires in cytomegalovirus infection. TCRdb independently ran MiXCR on the reads; one entry per CDR3 protein. The sample includes 450,000 to 600,000 distinct CDR3 sequences, 33% seen only once; the top ten take roughly 16%. Which antigens these TCRs recognize remains unknown. Sample: cultured PBMCs, taken from culture after CMV antigen stimulation. The origin of the receptors is a human donor in good health (CMV status not recorded). Some clones in this sample may be carry-over from other donors' samples.

On this clonotype: Given a much more abundant clone one base away, this may be a read error. The chain uses TRBV7-3 and TRBJ2-3, with 9 bases matching TRBD2. V lost 3 bases, J lost 1 base, and 2 bases stayed unmatched. The CDR3 runs to 15 residues. CDR1 is SGHTA and CDR2 is FQGTGA in the germline V gene. DNA of the CDR3: TGTGCCAGCAGCTTCGTAGCGGGAGGCACAGATACGCAGTATTTT. This codes for CASSFVAGGTDTQYF.

This clonotype was picked up a small number of times. J is TRBJ2-7 and V is TRBV6-6; a weak D match, TRBD2 (6 bases). V lost 5 bases to trimming and J lost 3 bases, with 17 bases between them. The CDR3 totals 15 residues. The germline gives CDR1 MNHNY, CDR2 SVGAGI (reference sequence). CDR3 sequence reads: CASSDIRRASYEQYF. DNA for the CDR3: TGTGCCAGCAGTGACATCAGGAGGGCCAGCTACGAGCAGTACTTC.

The chain couples TRBV15 to TRBJ2-3; 10 bases agree with TRBD2. The CDR3 runs 19 residues. Germline values: CDR1 LNHNV, CDR2 YYDKDF (reference sequence). V trimming: 3 bases; J trimming: 0 bases; junction bases outside the gene matches: 12. This CDR3 is CATSSPLLAGYSSTDTQYF. As DNA, the CDR3 is TGTGCCACCAGCAGCCCGTTACTAGCGGGATACTCTAGCACAGATACGCAGTATTTT.

This clonotype has only a few counts. J is TRBJ2-4 and V is TRBV27; maybe TRBD1 (5 bases). V lost 5 bases and J lost 0, with 11 bases in between. This CDR3 has 15 amino acids. The germline CDR1 and CDR2 sequences are MNHEY and SMNVEV (reference sequence). The CDR3 DNA follows: TGTGCCAGCAGTCCAAAGACAGTAGCCAAAAACATTCAGTACTTC. Residues: CASSPKTVAKNIQYF.

This clonotype is medium-sized. V is TRBV15 and J is TRBJ2-3; 11 bases fit TRBD2. CDR3 length: 15 residues. J was trimmed by 2 bases and V by 5 bases; bases with no gene match: 3. From germline, CDR1 is LNHNV and CDR2 YYDKDF (reference sequence). CDR3 in DNA: TGTGCCACCAGCCTAGCGGGAGGTTCCACAGATACGCAGTATTTT. It is translated as CATSLAGGSTDTQYF.

The V call is TRBV7-3, the J call TRBJ2-1; D gene ambiguous. V lost 7 bases and J lost 1, with 11 bases in between. The CDR3 length is 14 residues. Looked up from germline, CDR1 is SGHTA and CDR2 is FQGTGA. The CDR3 region has the DNA TGTGCCAGCACCCCGGCCCAATCCTACAATGAGCAGTTCTTC. Its translation is CASTPAQSYNEQFF.

The CDR3 bases are TGCGCCAGCAGCCAACCTGGCGGAGCGAACACCGGGGAGCTGTTTTTT. The encoded protein is CASSQPGGANTGELFF. The rearrangement links TRBV4-1 to TRBJ2-2; D is uncertain. The ends were cut back, 2 bases at V and 0 bases at J, with 10 bases in the middle. The germline V gene encodes CDR1 MGHRA and CDR2 YSYEKL. The CDR3 runs 16 residues.

This clonotype was detected only a few times. J is TRBJ2-1 and V is TRBV11-2; 9 bases are a match to TRBD2. The CDR3 totals 15 residues. The trim removed 3 bases at V and 5 bases at J, leaving 5 bases unmatched. Germline-derived CDR1 and CDR2 are SGHAT and FQNNGV. In DNA form, the CDR3 reads TGTGCCAGCAGCTTTGGACTAGCGCCCAACAATGAGCAGTTCTTC. Its translation is CASSFGLAPNNEQFF.

The chain has TRBV6-2 or TRBV6-3 and TRBJ2-7; 8 positions agree with TRBD1. The CDR3 extends over 16 amino acids. The germline gives CDR1 MNHEY, CDR2 SVGEGT. J gave up 4 bases and V 5 bases, and 13 bases lay outside the gene matches. The CDR3, as DNA: TGTGCCAGCAGTGACGGGACAGGTGGATTCCGGTACGAGCAGTACTTC. Amino acid sequence: CASSDGTGGFRYEQYF.

This chain links TRBV12-3 or TRBV12-4 with TRBJ2-7, with TRBD1 identical over 7 bases. J gave up 4 bases and V 6 bases, and 12 bases lay outside the gene matches. The CDR3 has 15 amino acids. The CDR3 DNA reads TGTGCCAGCAGCGGCCCGAAATTGGGACAGTACGAGCAGTACTTC. It codes for CASSGPKLGQYEQYF.

This clonotype was recorded a few times. The chain uses TRBV5-1 and TRBJ1-1; D is unclear. Trimming took off 4 bases at V and 1 base at J, with 5 bases between the two ends. Germline lookup yields CDR1 SGHRS and CDR2 YFSETQ. This CDR3 is 12 amino acids long. The CDR3 protein is CASSHSNTEAFF. The CDR3 DNA follows: TGCGCCAGCAGCCATTCGAACACTGAAGCTTTCTTT.

This clonotype was picked up a small number of times. V gene TRBV4-1 combines with J gene TRBJ2-1; 7 nucleotides align to TRBD2. The germline gives CDR1 MGHRA, CDR2 YSYEKL. The V segment lost 0 bases and the J segment 10 bases; nucleotides outside the gene matches: 15. The CDR3 is made up of 17 amino acids. CDR3: CASSQEGSGGSSREQFF. In DNA form, the CDR3 reads TGCGCCAGCAGCCAAGAGGGATCGGGCGGGAGTTCTAGGGAGCAGTTCTTC.

This clonotype was detected a few times. The rearrangement links TRBV12-3 or TRBV12-4 to TRBJ1-5; TRBD1 matches at 8 bases. Germline trimming cut 4 bases from V and 0 bases from J; bases unmatched to any gene: 2. The CDR3 consists of 15 residues. This chain's CDR3 is CASSSDRDSNQPQHF. In DNA, the CDR3 is TGTGCCAGCAGTTCGGACAGGGATAGCAATCAGCCCCAGCATTTT.

This clonotype was counted a few times. The V call is TRBV7-3, the J call TRBJ2-3; D ambiguous. V was shortened by 1 base and J by 0 bases, with 8 bases between the two germline ends. The length of the CDR3 is 15 residues. Germline V gene lookup returns CDR1 SGHTA and CDR2 FQGTGA. As DNA, the CDR3 is TGTGCCAGCAGCTTAATCGGCCACAGCACAGATACGCAGTATTTT. It encodes CASSLIGHSTDTQYF.

The J gene is TRBJ2-3, the V gene TRBV20-1, with D unclear. Germline assignment: CDR1 DFQATT and CDR2 SNEGSKA (reference sequence). Trimming took 5 bases from V and 2 from J, leaving 14 bases between them. This CDR3 has 14 amino acids. CDR3 DNA: TGCAGTGCTGGTAGCCTAACTCTCACAGATACGCAGTATTTT. It encodes CSAGSLTLTDTQYF.

J is TRBJ2-7 and V is TRBV6-2 or TRBV6-3; tentatively, D is TRBD1 (5 bases). Germline CDR1 and CDR2: MNHEY and SVGEGT. CDR3 length: 11 residues. The V gene lost 4 bases and the J gene lost 7 bases, with 8 bases spanning the gap. The CDR3 nucleotides read TGTGCCAGCAGTTCGTCAGGGGAGCAGTACTTC. Encoded protein: CASSSSGEQYF.

This clonotype was counted between two and nine times. V is TRBV10-1 and J is TRBJ1-1; possible D gene TRBD1, 5 bases. CDR3 length: 13 residues. Trimming took 3 bases from V and 4 from J, leaving 9 bases between them. The germline CDR1 and CDR2 sequences are WNHNN and SYGVQD (reference sequence). CDR3 sequence reads: CASSDDGGTEAFF. DNA of the CDR3: TGCGCCAGCAGTGACGACGGGGGCACTGAAGCTTTCTTT.

This sequence joins TRBV20-1 and TRBJ2-1; unclear D gene. The CDR3 spans 13 residues. Germline V gene data show CDR1 as DFQATT and CDR2 as SNEGSKA (reference sequence). The V end lost 3 bases, the J end lost 3 bases, and 9 bases lay between the germline ends. The CDR3 coding sequence is TGCAGTGCTAGCACGGGCAGCTACAATGAGCAGTTCTTC. Translation gives CSASTGSYNEQFF.